The present T cell receptor beta chain was sequenced within a study of blood T cell repertoires in COVID-19. Study-level background: Some COVID-19 samples were acute and others convalescent; all came from the United States, Italy and Spain. From T cells, B-cell-depleted T cells, or PBMCs came the material, which was cDNA or gDNA.

The Seattle patients, enrolled during active infection, were followed longitudinally. Original analysis: Amplification of reference gene primers was used by the study to estimate nucleated cell counts. TCRdb's table, derived via immunoSEQ multiplex PCR, lists solely in-frame clones and lacks some. V and J calls and clone size are given by that table; D and trimming were obtained from the DNA. Here the sample spans about 250,000 clones, about 87% being singletons. Germline CDR1 and CDR2: SGHTA and FQGNSA. The CDR3 consists of 15 residues. Trimming cost V 5 bases and J 3 bases; bases outside gene matches: 9.

This chain links TRBV7-2 with TRBJ2-5; 7 bases line up with TRBD1. Sequencing was done on a sample of peripheral blood. The receptor's source is a woman aged 25 to 39 with COVID-19, enrolled during active disease. CDR3 residues: CASSPGTVIKETQYF. The CDR3, as DNA: TGTGCCAGCAGCCCCGGGACAGTGATTAAAGAGACCCAGTACTTC.